These 8 T cell receptor beta chains were all obtained from the same sample, sequenced in a study of T cell repertoires in cytomegalovirus infection. From the reads, TCRdb called clonotypes with MiXCR, one entry per CDR3 protein. This sample carries approximately 76,000 distinct CDR3 sequences, approximately 39% of them seen once, and the ten largest clones take 80% to 95%. Their cognate antigens are unknown. Here the sequenced sample was CD8+ T cells from cultured PBMCs, taken from culture after CMV antigen stimulation. These receptors all stem from a human donor in good health (CMV status not recorded). Some clones in this sample may be carry-over from other donors' samples.

The chain links TRBV10-3 to TRBJ2-4; 8 bases line up with TRBD2. Trimming at V came to 0 bases and at J to 1 base, leaving 5 bases not matched to a gene. This CDR3 region has 17 residues. Per the germline V gene, CDR1 is ENHRY and CDR2 is SYGVKD. In DNA, the CDR3 is TGTGCCATCAGTGAGTCGGTCAGCGGGGGTGCCAAAAACATTCAGTACTTC. Its protein product is CAISESVSGGAKNIQYF.

This clonotype was observed a few times. This chain links TRBV7-8 with TRBJ2-1; 7 bases line up with TRBD1. Trimming cost V 4 bases and J 5 bases; bases outside gene matches: 5. Looked up from germline, CDR1 is SGHVS and CDR2 is FQNEAQ. This CDR3 has 14 residues. CDR3 loop: CASSSGQRNNEQFF. Here the CDR3 DNA reads TGTGCCAGCAGCTCGGGACAGAGAAACAATGAGCAGTTCTTC.

The V call is TRBV6-1, the J call TRBJ1-2; tentatively, D is TRBD1 (5 bases). The CDR3 spans 15 residues. The germline V gene has CDR1 MNHNS and CDR2 SASEGT. Trimming pared 0 bases from V and 5 bases from J, leaving 13 bases between. The CDR3 region has the DNA TGTGCCAGCAGTGAAGCGCTCGCAGGGAAATATGGCTACACCTTC. This encodes CASSEALAGKYGYTF.

This chain joins TRBV2 and TRBJ1-2, with D possibly matching TRBD1 (5 bases). The germline V gene has CDR1 SNHLY and CDR2 FYNNEI. The CDR3 consists of 17 residues. The ends were cut back, 0 bases at V and 4 bases at J, with 18 bases in the middle. The CDR3 DNA is TGTGCCAGCAGTGAAGCGCTCTTAGGGGTTCGGACCTATGGCTACACCTTC. It specifies CASSEALLGVRTYGYTF.

V and J are TRBV15 and TRBJ1-2, with D tentatively TRBD1 (6 bases). Per germline, CDR1 LNHNV and CDR2 YYDKDF (reference sequence). This CDR3 has 15 amino acids. Trimming took off 5 bases at V and 5 bases at J, with 18 bases between the two ends. In DNA form, the CDR3 reads TGTGCCACCAGCGGACAGAGGACAGACCCGTATGGCTACACCTTC. This translates into CATSGQRTDPYGYTF.

V is TRBV6-5 and J is TRBJ1-1, with unresolved D. The germline CDR1 and CDR2 sequences are MNHEY and SVGAGI. The CDR3 consists of 12 residues. V shed 6 bases and J shed 4 bases, with 9 bases lying between them. The CDR3 region has the DNA TGTGCCAGCAGCCACGGGTCCACTGAAGCTTTCTTT. It specifies CASSHGSTEAFF.

The rearrangement uses TRBV4-1 and TRBJ2-2; D remains unclear. The V gene lost 4 bases and the J gene lost 3 bases, with 9 bases spanning the gap. Per the germline V gene, CDR1 is MGHRA and CDR2 is YSYEKL. The CDR3 length is 14 residues. CDR3: CASSLSRDTGELFF. The CDR3 nucleotides read TGCGCCAGCAGCCTCAGCCGGGACACCGGGGAGCTGTTTTTT.

V is TRBV27 and J is TRBJ2-3, with a weak D call TRBD1 (6 bases). Trimming cost V 6 bases and J 1 base, with 20 bases left between them. Germline V gene lookup returns CDR1 MNHEY and CDR2 SMNVEV (reference sequence). The CDR3 sequence is 17 residues long. DNA for the CDR3: TGTGCCAGCAGAACATCCCCTTACCAGGGGCGCACAGATACGCAGTATTTT. It translates to CASRTSPYQGRTDTQYF.